These 27 T cell receptor beta chains share one sample of origin, sequenced in a study of blood T cell repertoires in COVID-19 (dated by TCRdb to 2019 to 2021). The library was obtained by the immunoSEQ multiplex PCR assay. In its TCRdb copy, this immuneACCESS table keeps in-frame sequences only and misses some clones. Where compared with another copy, unresolved V genes explain less than half of these, and the others have no known cause. The sample table holds tens of thousands of clones, of which around 84% were seen once. The ten largest clones add up to about 10% of the sample. Sequencing was done on a sample of peripheral blood. Every receptor here comes from a human donor in a cohort sampled during active COVID-19.

The rearrangement links TRBV7-2 to TRBJ1-6; D is unclear. Germline V gene lookup returns CDR1 SGHTA and CDR2 FQGNSA. This CDR3 has 16 amino acids. V lost 1 base, J lost 8 bases, and 15 bases lay in between. In DNA, the CDR3 is TGTGCCAGCAGCTTAGTGTTTTCGGCGGACTATTCACCCCTCCACTTT. This sequence encodes CASSLVFSADYSPLHF.

This chain uses TRBV3-1 (or the pseudogene TRBV3-2) with TRBJ1-6, with D possibly TRBD1 on 6 matching bases. Germline loops: CDR1 LGHDT, CDR2 YNNKEL (reference sequence). The CDR3 loop spans 19 amino acids. V lost 5 bases and J lost 10, with 30 bases in between. The DNA for the CDR3 is TGTGCCAGCAGCTCTCCCGCCCAACTGGGAACCGGGGGGCGATCACCCCTCCACTTT. Translation: CASSSPAQLGTGGRSPLHF.

V usage is TRBV6-2 or TRBV6-3 and J usage is TRBJ2-5; 7 bases map to TRBD2. Germline CDR1 MNHEY, CDR2 SVGEGT. The CDR3 is 15 residues long. V shed 5 bases, J shed 7 bases, and the junction held 13 bases outside the gene matches. CDR3 coding DNA: TGTGCCAGCAGTCCCGTGGAGGGAGGGGTAAGGACCCAGTACTTC. Translating gives CASSPVEGGVRTQYF.

J is TRBJ2-3 and V is TRBV5-1; tentative D call: TRBD2 (5 bases). V lost 7 bases and J 4 bases, leaving 13 bases between the germline ends. This CDR3 comprises 13 residues. Germline V gene sequence: CDR1 SGHRS, CDR2 YFSETQ. DNA for the CDR3: TGCGCCAGCGGACCGGAGGCGGCAGATACGCAGTATTTT. Its protein is CASGPEAADTQYF.

The chain carries TRBV5-4 and TRBJ2-1; D is perhaps TRBD2 (5 bases). Germline V gene sequence: CDR1 SGHNT, CDR2 YYREEE (reference sequence). The CDR3 is made up of 15 amino acids. V dropped 4 bases and J dropped 7 bases, with 18 bases sitting between them. CDR3 bases: TGTGCCAGCAGCCCAACCGGGGTACAGAGGAATGAGCAGTTCTTC. As protein: CASSPTGVQRNEQFF. Based on the CDR3 plus reference TRBV5-4 and TRBJ2-1, the full variable domain is ETGVTQSPTHLIKTRGQQVTLRCSSQSGHNTVSWYQQALGQGPQFIFQYYREEENGRGNFPPRFSGLQFPNYSSELNVNALELDDSALYLCASSPTGVQRNEQFFGPGTRLTVL.

The J gene is TRBJ1-6, the V gene TRBV11-2, with 9 bases identical to TRBD1. V lost 5 bases and J lost 5; bases outside the gene matches: 4. Germline CDR1 is SGHAT and CDR2 is FQNNGV. CDR3 size: 15 residues. The CDR3 DNA reads as TGTGCCAGCAGCACCTACAGGGGGCATAATTCACCCCTCCACTTT. It encodes CASSTYRGHNSPLHF.

This clone came up once. The chain couples TRBV6-2 or TRBV6-3 to TRBJ1-2; 8 bases fit TRBD1. Germline V CDR1 and CDR2: MNHEY, SVGEGT. V trimming: 5 bases; J trimming: 4 bases; junction bases outside the gene matches: 0. The CDR3 is 12 residues long. CDR3 nucleotides: TGTGCCAGCAGTGACAGGGGCTATGGCTACACCTTC. Translated: CASSDRGYGYTF.

The chain employs TRBV2 and TRBJ1-1; D unresolved. CDR1 is SNHLY, CDR2 FYNNEI, per germline. The CDR3 contains 16 residues. Trimming took off 5 bases at V and 1 base at J, with 17 bases between the two ends. This CDR3 is CASSPDGSGTNTEAFF. For the CDR3, the DNA is TGTGCCAGCAGTCCCGATGGTAGTGGTACGAACACTGAAGCTTTCTTT.

The V gene is TRBV7-2, the J gene TRBJ1-5, with D tentatively TRBD1 (5 bases). V was clipped by 3 bases and J by 5 bases, with 11 bases between them. CDR1 SGHTA and CDR2 FQGNSA come from the germline V gene. The CDR3 has 14 amino acids. The CDR3 region has the DNA TGTGCCAGCAGCTTCCGATGGGGGGATCAGCCCCAGCATTTT. As protein: CASSFRWGDQPQHF.

The rearrangement joins TRBV7-9 to TRBJ1-5; possibly TRBD1 for D (6 bases). V lost 10 bases to trimming and J lost 6 bases, with 16 bases between them. The CDR3 runs 13 residues. Germline CDR1 and CDR2: SEHNR and FQNEAQ (reference sequence). DNA of the CDR3: TGTGCCATCGCGGGGGGGGCGGTTCAGCCCCAGCATTTT. It encodes CAIAGGAVQPQHF. The variable domain in full, completed from reference TRBV7-9 and TRBJ1-5, reads DTGVSQNPRHKITKRGQNVTFRCDPISEHNRLYWYRQTLGQGPEFLTYFQNEAQLEKSRLLSDRFSAERPKGSFSTLEIQRTEQGDSAMYLCAIAGGAVQPQHFGDGTRLSIL.

This rearrangement joins TRBV18 to TRBJ1-2, with 7 nucleotides matching TRBD1. This CDR3 has 13 amino acids. The V segment lost 2 bases and the J segment 8 bases; nucleotides outside the gene matches: 5. CDR1 is KGHSH and CDR2 is LQKENI in the germline V gene. The CDR3 spells CASSPETGNGYTF. As DNA, the CDR3 is TGTGCCAGCTCACCAGAGACAGGGAACGGCTACACCTTC.

The J gene is TRBJ1-2, the V gene TRBV25-1, with 7 bases matching TRBD1. CDR3 length: 14 residues. V was clipped by 3 bases and J by 4 bases; unmatched bases: 5. The germline V gene encodes CDR1 MGHDK and CDR2 SYGVNS. The CDR3 spells CASSDAGQLYGYTF. Here the CDR3 DNA reads TGTGCCAGCAGTGATGCGGGACAGCTCTATGGCTACACCTTC.

The chain links TRBV7-9 to TRBJ2-7, with D perhaps matching TRBD1 (5 bases). Germline V CDR1 and CDR2: SEHNR, FQNEAQ (reference sequence). V was clipped by 1 base and J by 5 bases, with 18 bases between them. The CDR3 spans 16 residues. CDR3 sequence reads: CASSLGMAREGNEQYF. DNA of the CDR3: TGTGCCAGCAGCTTAGGTATGGCCAGGGAAGGGAACGAGCAGTACTTC.

This clone was detected only a few times. The V call is TRBV7-9, the J call TRBJ1-2, with 7 bases that match TRBD1. The CDR3 totals 16 residues. In germline, CDR1 is SEHNR, CDR2 FQNEAQ (reference sequence). Trimming cost V 5 bases and J 0 bases; bases outside gene matches: 9. The CDR3 sequence is CASSRDTTGSNYGYTF. CDR3 nucleotide sequence: TGTGCCAGCAGCCGTGACACGACAGGGTCTAACTATGGCTACACCTTC.

The chain joins TRBV6-5 to TRBJ1-2; 9 bases line up with TRBD1. The CDR3 spans 15 residues. V shed 2 bases, J shed 4 bases, and the junction held 5 bases outside the gene matches. Germline V lookup: CDR1 MNHEY, CDR2 SVGAGI. CDR3 DNA: TGTGCCAGCAGTTACCTGGGACAGGGTAGCTATGGCTACACCTTC. This encodes CASSYLGQGSYGYTF.

This clone has just a few counts. This chain connects TRBV7-3 to TRBJ2-1, with D perhaps TRBD2 (6 bases). This CDR3 region has 14 residues. Trimming removed 4 bases at V and 5 bases at J, with 12 bases between. CDR1 SGHTA and CDR2 FQGTGA come from the germline V gene. CDR3 in amino acids: CASSSAGWDNEQFF. The CDR3 DNA reads TGTGCCAGCAGCTCCGCGGGATGGGACAATGAGCAGTTCTTC.

This clone was seen only a few times. The chain combines TRBV27 with TRBJ1-2; the match to TRBD1 covers 8 bases. V trimming: 6 bases; J trimming: 7 bases; junction bases outside the gene matches: 13. The CDR3 length is 15 residues. Germline CDR1 reads MNHEY; CDR2 reads SMNVEV (reference sequence). The DNA for the CDR3 is TGTGCCAGCAGGACAAGTACAGGGGGAGAGACTGGCTACACCTTC. Its translation: CASRTSTGGETGYTF.

In DNA, the CDR3 is TGTGCCAGCAGCTATGGCGTGGCCGCGGTCAGCACAGATACGCAGTATTTT. Translated, it gives CASSYGVAAVSTDTQYF. This sequence joins TRBV7-9 and TRBJ2-3; D not certain. Germline loops: CDR1 SEHNR, CDR2 FQNEAQ (reference sequence). This CDR3 spans 17 amino acids. Deletions cut 4 bases from V and 0 bases from J, with 17 bases between.

The J gene is TRBJ2-5, the V gene TRBV2, with TRBD1 matching 10 bases. V gave up 5 bases and J gave up 4 bases; unmatched junction bases: 4. Germline V gene sequence: CDR1 SNHLY, CDR2 FYNNEI. This CDR3 has 14 residues. The CDR3 is CASSPRTGGETQYF. CDR3 coding DNA: TGTGCCAGCAGTCCGCGGACAGGGGGAGAGACCCAGTACTTC.

The genes are TRBV10-3 and TRBJ2-1; TRBD2 aligns across 10 bases. The CDR3 length is 15 residues. V gave up 2 bases and J gave up 3 bases; unmatched junction bases: 1. From germline, CDR1 is ENHRY and CDR2 SYGVKD. The CDR3 loop is CAISERTSGYNEQFF. CDR3 nucleotides: TGTGCCATCAGTGAGCGGACTAGCGGCTACAATGAGCAGTTCTTC.

This chain connects TRBV6-4 to TRBJ1-4; D gene ambiguous. Trimming pared 5 bases from V and 2 bases from J, leaving 12 bases between. Germline CDR1 MRHNA, CDR2 SNTAGT. There are 15 residues in the CDR3. For the CDR3, the DNA is TGTGCCAGCAGTAAAAAACAGACCACTAATGAAAAACTGTTTTTT. Its translation is CASSKKQTTNEKLFF.

In this sample, this clone turned up once. The chain uses TRBV6-5 and TRBJ1-1, with unresolved D. The CDR3 is made up of 15 amino acids. V was trimmed by 5 bases and J by 3 bases, leaving 16 bases between them. Per the germline V gene, CDR1 is MNHEY and CDR2 is SVGAGI. The CDR3 sequence is CASSPPSPQDTEAFF. The CDR3 DNA reads as TGTGCCAGCAGTCCACCTTCCCCCCAGGACACTGAAGCTTTCTTT.

The chain joins TRBV6-5 to TRBJ1-1; no reliable D call. V dropped 6 bases and J dropped 0 bases, with 8 bases sitting between them. Germline CDR1 reads MNHEY; CDR2 reads SVGAGI. This CDR3 region has 13 residues. The CDR3 region is CASRTRMNTEAFF. Here the CDR3 DNA reads TGTGCCAGCAGGACACGTATGAACACTGAAGCTTTCTTT.

The chain recombines TRBV6-5 with TRBJ1-1, with a tentative D call TRBD1 (6 bases). Germline CDR1 MNHEY, CDR2 SVGAGI. Trimming removed 11 bases at V and 3 bases at J, with 16 bases between. The CDR3 is 13 residues long. CDR3 region: CACKGGVDTEAFF. The CDR3 nucleotides read TGTGCCTGTAAAGGGGGGGTAGACACTGAAGCTTTCTTT.

V and J are TRBV3-1 (or the pseudogene TRBV3-2) and TRBJ2-7; D uncertain. CDR1 LGHDT and CDR2 YNNKEL come from the germline V gene (reference sequence). V lost 4 bases and J 4 bases, leaving 11 bases between the germline ends. This CDR3 has 13 amino acids. CDR3 coding DNA: TGTGCCAGCAGCCGCAAAAGCCGGTACGAGCAGTACTTC. This sequence encodes CASSRKSRYEQYF.

V and J are TRBV5-1 and TRBJ2-5, with 7 positions matching TRBD1. Per germline, CDR1 SGHRS and CDR2 YFSETQ. Trimming at V came to 4 bases and at J to 1 base, leaving 4 bases not matched to a gene. This CDR3 spans 14 amino acids. CDR3 loop: CASSVRQGQETQYF. DNA for the CDR3: TGCGCCAGCAGCGTGCGACAGGGCCAAGAGACCCAGTACTTC.

In its sample, this clone was seen many times. CDR3 region: CASSDPSYNEQFF. The CDR3, as DNA: TGTGCCAGCAGTGACCCTAGTTACAATGAGCAGTTCTTC. This chain links TRBV25-1 with TRBJ2-1; D unclear. Germline V CDR1 and CDR2: MGHDK, SYGVNS. The CDR3 has 13 residues. Trimming took 3 bases from V and 4 from J, leaving 7 bases between them.